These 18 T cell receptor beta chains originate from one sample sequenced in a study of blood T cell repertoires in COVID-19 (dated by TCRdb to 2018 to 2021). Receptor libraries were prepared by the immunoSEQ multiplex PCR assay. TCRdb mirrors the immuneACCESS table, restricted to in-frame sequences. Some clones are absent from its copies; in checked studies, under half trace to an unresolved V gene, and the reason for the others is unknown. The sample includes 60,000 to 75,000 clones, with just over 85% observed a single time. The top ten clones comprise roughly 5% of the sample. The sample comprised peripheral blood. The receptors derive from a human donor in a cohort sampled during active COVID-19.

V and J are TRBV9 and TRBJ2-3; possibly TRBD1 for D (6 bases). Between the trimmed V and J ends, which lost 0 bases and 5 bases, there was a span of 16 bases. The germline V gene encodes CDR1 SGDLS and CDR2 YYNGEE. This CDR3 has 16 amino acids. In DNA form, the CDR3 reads TGTGCCAGCAGCGTAGGGACAGCCCAGGATATAGATACGCAGTATTTT. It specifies CASSVGTAQDIDTQYF.

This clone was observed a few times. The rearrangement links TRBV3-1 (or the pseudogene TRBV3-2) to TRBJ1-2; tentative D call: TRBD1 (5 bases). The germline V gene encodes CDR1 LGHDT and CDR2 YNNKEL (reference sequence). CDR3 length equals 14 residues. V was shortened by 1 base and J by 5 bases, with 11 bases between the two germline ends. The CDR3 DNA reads TGTGCCAGCAGCCAAGGGAGGGGCGATTATGGCTACACCTTC. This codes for CASSQGRGDYGYTF.

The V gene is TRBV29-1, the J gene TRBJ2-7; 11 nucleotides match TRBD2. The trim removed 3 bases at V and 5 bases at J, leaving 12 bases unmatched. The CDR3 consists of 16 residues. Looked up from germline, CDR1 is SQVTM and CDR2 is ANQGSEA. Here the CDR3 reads CSVETGTSGGWNEQYF. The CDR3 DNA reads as TGCAGCGTTGAGACGGGAACTAGCGGGGGATGGAACGAGCAGTACTTC.

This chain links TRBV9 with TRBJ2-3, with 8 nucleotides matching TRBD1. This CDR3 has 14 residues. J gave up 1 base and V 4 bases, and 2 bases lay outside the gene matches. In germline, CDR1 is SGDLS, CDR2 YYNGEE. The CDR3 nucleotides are TGTGCCAGCAGCCCGGGACAGGGCACAGATACGCAGTATTTT. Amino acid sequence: CASSPGQGTDTQYF.

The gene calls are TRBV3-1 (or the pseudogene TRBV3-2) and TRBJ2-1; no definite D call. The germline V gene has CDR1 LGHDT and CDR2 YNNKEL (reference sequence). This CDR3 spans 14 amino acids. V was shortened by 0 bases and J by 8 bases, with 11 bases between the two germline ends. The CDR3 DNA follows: TGTGCCAGCAGCCAAGAGTATTCTGTCGATGAGCAGTTCTTC. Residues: CASSQEYSVDEQFF.

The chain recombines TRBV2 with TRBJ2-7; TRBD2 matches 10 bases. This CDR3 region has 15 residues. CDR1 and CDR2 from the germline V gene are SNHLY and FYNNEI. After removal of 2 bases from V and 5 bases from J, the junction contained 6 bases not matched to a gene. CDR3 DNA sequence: TGTGCCAGCAGTGAATCTCTAGCGGGAGCCGACGAGCAGTACTTC. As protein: CASSESLAGADEQYF. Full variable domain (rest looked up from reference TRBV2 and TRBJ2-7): EPEVTQTPSHQVTQMGQEVILRCVPISNHLYFYWYRQILGQKVEFLVSFYNNEISEKSEIFDDQFSVERPDGSNFTLKIRSTKLEDSAMYFCASSESLAGADEQYFGPGTRLTVT.

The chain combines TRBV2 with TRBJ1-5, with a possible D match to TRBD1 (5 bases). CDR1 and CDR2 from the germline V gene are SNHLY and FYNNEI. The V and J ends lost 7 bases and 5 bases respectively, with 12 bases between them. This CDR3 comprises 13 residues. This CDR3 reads CASTAAGHQPQHF. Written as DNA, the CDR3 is TGTGCCAGCACGGCGGCAGGGCATCAGCCCCAGCATTTT.

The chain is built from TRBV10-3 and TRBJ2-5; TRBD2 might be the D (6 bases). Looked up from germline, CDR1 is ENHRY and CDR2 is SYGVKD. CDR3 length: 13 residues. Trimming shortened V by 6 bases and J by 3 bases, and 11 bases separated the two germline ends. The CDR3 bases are TGTGCCATCAGCGCCAGGAGGGAAGAGACCCAGTACTTC. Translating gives CAISARREETQYF.

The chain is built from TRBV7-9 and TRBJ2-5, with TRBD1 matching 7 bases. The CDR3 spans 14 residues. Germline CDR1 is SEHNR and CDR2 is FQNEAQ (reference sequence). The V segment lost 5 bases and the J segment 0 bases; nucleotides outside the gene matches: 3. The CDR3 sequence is CASSQDRDQETQYF. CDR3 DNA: TGTGCCAGCAGCCAAGACAGGGACCAAGAGACCCAGTACTTC.

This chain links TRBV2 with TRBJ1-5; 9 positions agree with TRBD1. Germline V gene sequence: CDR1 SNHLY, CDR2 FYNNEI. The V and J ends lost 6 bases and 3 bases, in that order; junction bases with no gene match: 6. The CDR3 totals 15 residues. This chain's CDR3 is CASRLGQGINQPQHF. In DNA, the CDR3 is TGTGCCAGCAGGCTAGGACAGGGGATCAATCAGCCCCAGCATTTT. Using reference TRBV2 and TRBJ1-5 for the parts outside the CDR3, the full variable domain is EPEVTQTPSHQVTQMGQEVILRCVPISNHLYFYWYRQILGQKVEFLVSFYNNEISEKSEIFDDQFSVERPDGSNFTLKIRSTKLEDSAMYFCASRLGQGINQPQHFGDGTRLSIL.

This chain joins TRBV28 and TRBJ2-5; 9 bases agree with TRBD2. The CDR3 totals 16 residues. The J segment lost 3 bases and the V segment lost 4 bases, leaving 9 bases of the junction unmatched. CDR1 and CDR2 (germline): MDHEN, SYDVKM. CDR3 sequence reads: CASSSTTSGYEETQYF. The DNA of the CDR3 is TGTGCCAGCAGTTCAACAACTAGCGGGTACGAAGAGACCCAGTACTTC.

The CDR3 protein is CASSQGTGGSYEQYF. CDR3 bases: TGTGCCAGCAGCCAAGGGACAGGGGGCTCCTACGAGCAGTACTTC. The J gene is TRBJ2-7, the V gene TRBV4-2, with 10 nucleotides matching TRBD1. Germline V gene data show CDR1 as LGHNA and CDR2 as YNFKEQ. The ends lost 1 base at V and 0 bases at J; junction bases unmatched: 0. The CDR3 runs 15 residues.

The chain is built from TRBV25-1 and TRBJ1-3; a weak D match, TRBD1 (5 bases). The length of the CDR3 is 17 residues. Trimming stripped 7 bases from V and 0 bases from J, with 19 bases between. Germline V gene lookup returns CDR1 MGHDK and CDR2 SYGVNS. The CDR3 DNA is TGTGCCAGCAAAAGTTATAACCAGGGCCCCTCTGGAAACACCATATATTTT. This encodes CASKSYNQGPSGNTIYF. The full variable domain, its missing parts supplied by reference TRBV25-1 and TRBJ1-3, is EADIYQTPRYLVIGTGKKITLECSQTMGHDKMYWYQQDPGMELHLIHYSYGVNSTEKGDLSSESTVSRIRTEHFPLTLESARPSHTSQYLCASKSYNQGPSGNTIYFGEGSWLTVV.

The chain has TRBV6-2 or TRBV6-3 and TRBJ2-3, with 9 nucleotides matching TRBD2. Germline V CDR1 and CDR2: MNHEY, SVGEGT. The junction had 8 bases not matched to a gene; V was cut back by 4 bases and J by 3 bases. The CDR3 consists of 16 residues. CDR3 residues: CASSLEASGATDTQYF. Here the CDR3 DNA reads TGTGCCAGCAGTTTGGAGGCTAGCGGGGCGACAGATACGCAGTATTTT.

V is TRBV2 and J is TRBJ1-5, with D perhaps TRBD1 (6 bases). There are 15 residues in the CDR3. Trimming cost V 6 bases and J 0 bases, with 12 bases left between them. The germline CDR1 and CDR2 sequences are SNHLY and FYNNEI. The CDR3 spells CASRAGTNSNQPQHF. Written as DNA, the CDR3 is TGTGCCAGCAGAGCCGGGACAAATAGCAATCAGCCCCAGCATTTT.

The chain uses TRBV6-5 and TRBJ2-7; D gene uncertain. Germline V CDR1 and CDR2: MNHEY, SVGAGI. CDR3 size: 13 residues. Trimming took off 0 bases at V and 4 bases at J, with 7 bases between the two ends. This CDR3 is CASSYSNRYEQYF. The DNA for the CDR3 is TGTGCCAGCAGTTACTCGAACAGATACGAGCAGTACTTC.

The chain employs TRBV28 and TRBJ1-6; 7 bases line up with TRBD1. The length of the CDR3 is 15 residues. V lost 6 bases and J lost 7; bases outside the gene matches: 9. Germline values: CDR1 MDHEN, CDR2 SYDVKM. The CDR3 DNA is TGTGCCAGCAGCCCCACAGGGGCCATGAATTCACCCCTCCACTTT. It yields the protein CASSPTGAMNSPLHF.

The CDR3 sequence: CASSLVFGLPASTEAFF. The CDR3 DNA reads as TGTGCCAGCAGCTTGGTATTCGGACTCCCGGCGAGCACTGAAGCTTTCTTT. The rearrangement links TRBV5-6 to TRBJ1-1; D call uncertain. CDR1 is SGHDT, CDR2 YYEEEE, per germline. The CDR3 runs 17 residues. V lost 0 bases and J 4 bases, leaving 19 bases between the germline ends. Variable domain in full (rest from reference TRBV5-6 and TRBJ1-1): DAGVTQSPTHLIKTRGQQVTLRCSPKSGHDTVSWYQQALGQGPQFIFQYYEEEERQRGNFPDRFSGHQFPNYSSELNVNALLLGDSALYLCASSLVFGLPASTEAFFGQGTRLTVV.